This is a list of T cell receptor beta chains from one sample in a study of shared clonotypes between healthy human individuals. Generated by immunoSEQ multiplex PCR, the TCRdb table keeps only in-frame clones and is missing some. This table has fewer than 2.5 million clones, 90% to 95% appearing once. Sequencing was done on a sample of naive CD4+ T cells from PBMCs. The receptors stem from a man aged 18 to 30 in good health. Some clones in this sample may be carry-over from other donors' samples. The CDR3 runs from the conserved cysteine through the conserved F or W. A D gene is named only where the DNA matches it firmly. Clone size appears in some rows only: once, few, many, or a class for an expanded clone.

d_call: -; j_call: TRBJ2-1; v_call: TRBV6-1; clone_size: once; cdr3_nt: TGTGCCAGCAGTCCCCGACAGGACAACAATGAGCAGTTCTTC; cdr3_aa: CASSPRQDNNEQFF
d_call: -; j_call: TRBJ2-7; v_call: TRBV5-4; clone_size: once; cdr3_nt: TGTGCCAGCGGAGCCGAACTCTACGAGCAGTACTTC; cdr3_aa: CASGAELYEQYF
d_call: -; j_call: TRBJ1-2; v_call: TRBV28; clone_size: -; cdr3_nt: TGTGCCAGCAGCCTGGCGGGGGAAGGTCGGTATGGCTACACCTTC; cdr3_aa: CASSLAGEGRYGYTF
d_call: TRBD2; j_call: TRBJ2-5; v_call: TRBV5-1; clone_size: -; cdr3_nt: TGCGCCAGCAGCTTCGGGGGAGGGCCTTCGGAGACCCAGTACTTC; cdr3_aa: CASSFGGGPSETQYF
d_call: -; j_call: TRBJ2-4; v_call: TRBV2; clone_size: -; cdr3_nt: TGTGCCAGTTTTTCCTTGACACGAGGAAACATTCAGTACTTC; cdr3_aa: CASFSLTRGNIQYF
d_call: -; j_call: TRBJ2-3; v_call: TRBV28; clone_size: -; cdr3_nt: TGTGCCAGCAGTTTCGTTAGCACAGATACGCAGTATTTT; cdr3_aa: CASSFVSTDTQYF
d_call: -; j_call: TRBJ1-4; v_call: TRBV11-2; clone_size: -; cdr3_nt: TGTGCCAGCAGCTTGGGGGGGAGGGCGTTTGAAAAACTGTTTTTT; cdr3_aa: CASSLGGRAFEKLFF
d_call: TRBD1; j_call: TRBJ1-2; v_call: TRBV27; clone_size: -; cdr3_nt: TGTGCCAGCAGTGTGTCCCGGGACAGCTATGGCTACACCTTC; cdr3_aa: CASSVSRDSYGYTF
d_call: TRBD1; j_call: TRBJ1-4; v_call: TRBV19; clone_size: -; cdr3_nt: TGTGCCAGTAGTCCTTGGACAGGTCGGGGTGAAAAACTGTTTTTT; cdr3_aa: CASSPWTGRGEKLFF
d_call: -; j_call: TRBJ2-7; v_call: TRBV11-2; clone_size: -; cdr3_nt: TGTGCCAGCAGCTTAGGGGTCCACGAGCAGTACTTC; cdr3_aa: CASSLGVHEQYF
d_call: TRBD1; j_call: TRBJ2-7; v_call: TRBV28; clone_size: -; cdr3_nt: TGTGCCAGCAGTCTGACAGGGGGTATCTACGAGCAGTACTTC; cdr3_aa: CASSLTGGIYEQYF
d_call: TRBD2; j_call: TRBJ2-3; v_call: TRBV5-4; clone_size: -; cdr3_nt: TGTGCCAGCAGTCCAAGCGGGAGAGGAGGCACAGATACGCAGTATTTT; cdr3_aa: CASSPSGRGGTDTQYF
d_call: TRBD1; j_call: TRBJ2-7; v_call: TRBV28; clone_size: -; cdr3_nt: TGTGCCAGCAGTGGGGACAGGTCGCGGTCCTACGAGCAGTACTTC; cdr3_aa: CASSGDRSRSYEQYF
d_call: -; j_call: TRBJ2-6; v_call: TRBV9; clone_size: -; cdr3_nt: TGTGCCAGCAGCGTAGGTCCAGGGTCCGGGGCCAACGTCCTGACTTTC; cdr3_aa: CASSVGPGSGANVLTF
d_call: -; j_call: TRBJ2-2; v_call: TRBV7-2; clone_size: -; cdr3_nt: TGTGCCAGCAGCTACTCCGGGACTGCCACCGGGGAGCTGTTTTTT; cdr3_aa: CASSYSGTATGELFF
d_call: -; j_call: TRBJ2-4; v_call: TRBV29-1; clone_size: once; cdr3_nt: TGCAGCGTTTCCTGGGGAGCCAAAAACATTCAGTACTTC; cdr3_aa: CSVSWGAKNIQYF
d_call: -; j_call: TRBJ2-1; v_call: TRBV19; clone_size: -; cdr3_nt: TGTGCCAGTAGTATAGGGGGGAGCAGCTCCTACAATGAGCAGTTCTTC; cdr3_aa: CASSIGGSSSYNEQFF
d_call: TRBD2; j_call: TRBJ2-4; v_call: TRBV28; clone_size: -; cdr3_nt: TGTGCCAGCAGCCCACCCGGATTCGGGAGGGGGGGGAGAGCCAAAAACATTCAGTACTTC; cdr3_aa: CASSPPGFGRGGRAKNIQYF
d_call: -; j_call: TRBJ2-6; v_call: TRBV30; clone_size: -; cdr3_nt: TGTGCCTGGGGAAGAGACAGAACCACTCCCTCTGGGGCCAACGTCCTGACTTTC; cdr3_aa: CAWGRDRTTPSGANVLTF
d_call: -; j_call: TRBJ2-2; v_call: TRBV4-2; clone_size: -; cdr3_nt: TGTGCCAGCATGTACGGGCCCCTGAGCGGGGAGCTGTTTTTT; cdr3_aa: CASMYGPLSGELFF
d_call: TRBD2; j_call: TRBJ2-1; v_call: TRBV2; clone_size: -; cdr3_nt: TGTGCCAGCGGGGGGACTAGCGGGAGGAGCTCCTACAATGAGCAGTTCTTC; cdr3_aa: CASGGTSGRSSYNEQFF
d_call: -; j_call: TRBJ1-2; v_call: TRBV4-1; clone_size: -; cdr3_nt: TGCGCCAGCAGCCACTATTGGGTTACAGATGATTATGGCTACACCTTC; cdr3_aa: CASSHYWVTDDYGYTF
d_call: TRBD2; j_call: TRBJ2-7; v_call: TRBV6-1; clone_size: -; cdr3_nt: TGTGCCAGCAGTGAAACAAGGACTAGCGTGTACGAGCAGTACTTC; cdr3_aa: CASSETRTSVYEQYF
d_call: -; j_call: TRBJ1-1; v_call: TRBV6-5; clone_size: -; cdr3_nt: TGTGCCAGCAGTTCAAACAGGGATAGAGCTGAAGCTTTCTTT; cdr3_aa: CASSSNRDRAEAFF
d_call: TRBD1; j_call: TRBJ2-2; v_call: TRBV5-1; clone_size: -; cdr3_nt: TGCGCCAGCAGTTCCGGACAGGGGTACACCGGGGAGCTGTTTTTT; cdr3_aa: CASSSGQGYTGELFF
d_call: -; j_call: TRBJ2-4; v_call: TRBV7-2; clone_size: -; cdr3_nt: TGTGCCAGCAGCCCCTCACCCGACAGACGTGACATTCAGTACTTC; cdr3_aa: CASSPSPDRRDIQYF
d_call: -; j_call: TRBJ2-1; v_call: TRBV20-1; clone_size: -; cdr3_nt: TGCAGTGGGTCTAGGGGGGATGAGCAGTTCTTC; cdr3_aa: CSGSRGDEQFF
d_call: -; j_call: TRBJ2-2; v_call: TRBV7-2; clone_size: few; cdr3_nt: TGTGCCAGCAGCCCTAACACCGGGGAGCTGTTTTTT; cdr3_aa: CASSPNTGELFF
d_call: -; j_call: TRBJ2-2; v_call: TRBV18; clone_size: -; cdr3_nt: TGTGCCAGCTCACCACCCTCCAGGAATACCGGGGAGCTGTTTTTT; cdr3_aa: CASSPPSRNTGELFF
d_call: TRBD1; j_call: TRBJ2-5; v_call: TRBV29-1; clone_size: -; cdr3_nt: TGCAGCGCGAACCGGGACAGGGGACCCCAAGAGACCCAGTACTTC; cdr3_aa: CSANRDRGPQETQYF
d_call: -; j_call: TRBJ2-2; v_call: TRBV15; clone_size: -; cdr3_nt: TGTGCCACCTCCAAGGGTCACGGACCCAGCAACACCGGGGAGCTGTTTTTT; cdr3_aa: CATSKGHGPSNTGELFF
d_call: -; j_call: TRBJ1-2; v_call: TRBV28; clone_size: once; cdr3_nt: TGTGCCAGCAGTCTCCGGGACGGCTATGGCTACACCTTC; cdr3_aa: CASSLRDGYGYTF
d_call: TRBD1; j_call: TRBJ2-5; v_call: TRBV19; clone_size: -; cdr3_nt: TGTGCCAGTAGTTCACGGGACAGGGGTATGGAGACCCAGTACTTC; cdr3_aa: CASSSRDRGMETQYF
d_call: -; j_call: TRBJ2-7; v_call: TRBV5-1; clone_size: -; cdr3_nt: TGCGCCAGCAGCTTGTTGCCACAGGGTGCCTACGAGCAGTACTTC; cdr3_aa: CASSLLPQGAYEQYF
d_call: -; j_call: TRBJ1-5; v_call: TRBV5-6; clone_size: -; cdr3_nt: TGTGCCAGCAGCGCGGGGGGGTACAATCAGCCCCAGCATTTT; cdr3_aa: CASSAGGYNQPQHF
d_call: -; j_call: TRBJ2-3; v_call: TRBV5-1; clone_size: -; cdr3_nt: TGCGCCAGCCAGGACCGCACAGATACGCAGTATTTT; cdr3_aa: CASQDRTDTQYF
d_call: -; j_call: TRBJ2-3; v_call: TRBV7-3; clone_size: -; cdr3_nt: TGTGCCAGCAGCTTAAACAGCGGAAACACAGATACGCAGTATTTT; cdr3_aa: CASSLNSGNTDTQYF
d_call: TRBD1; j_call: TRBJ1-1; v_call: TRBV19; clone_size: -; cdr3_nt: TGTGCCAGTAGAGACAGGGGTTTAGCCACTGAAGCTTTCTTT; cdr3_aa: CASRDRGLATEAFF
d_call: -; j_call: TRBJ1-2; v_call: TRBV7-9; clone_size: few; cdr3_nt: TGTGCCAGCAGCACGACTGACCTGGGCTACACCTTC; cdr3_aa: CASSTTDLGYTF
d_call: -; j_call: TRBJ2-2; v_call: TRBV9; clone_size: -; cdr3_nt: TGTGCCAGTCGTGGCCCGTGGGGCGGGGAGCTGTTTTTT; cdr3_aa: CASRGPWGGELFF
d_call: -; j_call: TRBJ2-6; v_call: TRBV7-3; clone_size: once; cdr3_nt: TGTGCCAGCACCAATGGGGGTGCTGGGGCCAACGTCCTGACTTTC; cdr3_aa: CASTNGGAGANVLTF
d_call: -; j_call: TRBJ2-3; v_call: TRBV29-1; clone_size: -; cdr3_nt: TGCAGCGTTGAAATGAGCACAGATACGCAGTATTTT; cdr3_aa: CSVEMSTDTQYF
d_call: -; j_call: TRBJ2-1; v_call: TRBV6-1; clone_size: once; cdr3_nt: TGTGCCAGCAGTGATAGGAGACAGGGAGGGTGGGAGCAGTTCTTC; cdr3_aa: CASSDRRQGGWEQFF